The next 2 T cell receptor beta chains were all read from a single sample in a study of shared clonotypes between healthy human individuals. Profiled with immunoSEQ multiplex PCR; TCRdb holds only in-frame clones, not every one. The repertoire includes roughly 600,000 clones, 95% to 98% of them detected once, and approximately 0.3% sits in the top ten. Naive CD8 cells comprised CD45RO-negative, CCR7-positively selected cells, excluding terminally differentiated effector memory CD45RA+ cells. Sequencing input: naive CD8+ T cells sorted from blood. These receptor sequences come from a man aged 30 to 45 in good health.

The chain combines TRBV7-9 with TRBJ1-1; 7 bases are a match to TRBD1. Germline CDR1 SEHNR, CDR2 FQNEAQ (reference sequence). Unmatched junction bases numbered 4, after V lost 3 bases and J lost 0 bases. This CDR3 region has 15 residues. The DNA of the CDR3 is TGTGCCAGCAGCTTGTCGGGACAGCTGAACACTGAAGCTTTCTTT. It encodes CASSLSGQLNTEAFF. The variable domain in full, with the rest retrieved from reference TRBV7-9 and TRBJ1-1, is DTGVSQNPRHKITKRGQNVTFRCDPISEHNRLYWYRQTLGQGPEFLTYFQNEAQLEKSRLLSDRFSAERPKGSFSTLEIQRTEQGDSAMYLCASSLSGQLNTEAFFGQGTRLTVV.

This sequence joins TRBV30 and TRBJ2-7; the match to TRBD2 covers 9 bases. The CDR3 runs 15 residues. With 3 bases clipped from V and 2 bases from J, the junction kept 8 bases outside the gene matches. Germline V gene data show CDR1 as GTSNPN and CDR2 as SVGIG (reference sequence). The CDR3 bases are TGTGCCTGGAGAAGCGGACTAGCGAGAACCTACGAGCAGTACTTC. Translating it yields CAWRSGLARTYEQYF. The complete variable domain, with remaining parts taken from reference TRBV30 and TRBJ2-7, reads SQTIHQWPATLVQPVGSPLSLECTVEGTSNPNLYWYRQAAGRGLQLLFYSVGIGQISSEVPQNLSASRPQDRQFILSSKKLLLSDSGFYLCAWRSGLARTYEQYFGPGTRLTVT.